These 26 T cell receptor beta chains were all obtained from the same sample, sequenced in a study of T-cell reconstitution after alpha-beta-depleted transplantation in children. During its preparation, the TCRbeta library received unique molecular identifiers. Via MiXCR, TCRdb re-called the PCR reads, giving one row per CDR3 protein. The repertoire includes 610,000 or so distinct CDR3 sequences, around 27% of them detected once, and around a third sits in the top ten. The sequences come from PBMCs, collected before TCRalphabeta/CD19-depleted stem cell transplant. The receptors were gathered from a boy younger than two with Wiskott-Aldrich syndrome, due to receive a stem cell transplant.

The CDR3 is CASSELGWPTGSNYGYTF. As DNA, the CDR3 is TGTGCCAGCAGTGAATTAGGATGGCCGACCGGTTCTAACTATGGCTACACCTTC. This sequence joins TRBV25-1 and TRBJ1-2; no clear D. Germline assignment: CDR1 MGHDK and CDR2 SYGVNS. The V end lost 1 base, the J end lost 0 bases, and 18 bases lay between the germline ends. This CDR3 is 18 amino acids long.

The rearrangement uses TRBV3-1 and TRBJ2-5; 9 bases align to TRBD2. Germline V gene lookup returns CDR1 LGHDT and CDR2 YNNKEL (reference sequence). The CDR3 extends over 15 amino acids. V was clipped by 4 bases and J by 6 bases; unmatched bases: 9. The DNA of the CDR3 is TGTGCCAGCAGCCTACTTAGCGGGGGCCCCAAGACCCAGTACTTC. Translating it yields CASSLLSGGPKTQYF.

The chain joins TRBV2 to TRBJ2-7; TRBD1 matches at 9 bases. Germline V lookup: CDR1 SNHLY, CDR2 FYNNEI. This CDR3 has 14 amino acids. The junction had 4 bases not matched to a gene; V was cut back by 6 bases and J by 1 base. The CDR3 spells CASRDRGSSYEQYF. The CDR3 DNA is TGTGCCAGCAGGGACAGGGGATCTTCCTACGAGCAGTACTTC. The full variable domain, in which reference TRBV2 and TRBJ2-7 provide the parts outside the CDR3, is EPEVTQTPSHQVTQMGQEVILRCVPISNHLYFYWYRQILGQKVEFLVSFYNNEISEKSEIFDDQFSVERPDGSNFTLKIRSTKLEDSAMYFCASRDRGSSYEQYFGPGTRLTVT.

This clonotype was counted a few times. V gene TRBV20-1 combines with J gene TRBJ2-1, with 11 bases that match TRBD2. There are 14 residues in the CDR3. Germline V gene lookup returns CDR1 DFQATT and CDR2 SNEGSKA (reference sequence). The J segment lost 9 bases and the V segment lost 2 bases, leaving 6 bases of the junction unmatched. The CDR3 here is CSARIAGGLSEQFF. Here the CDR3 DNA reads TGCAGTGCTAGAATAGCGGGAGGGTTATCTGAGCAGTTCTTC.

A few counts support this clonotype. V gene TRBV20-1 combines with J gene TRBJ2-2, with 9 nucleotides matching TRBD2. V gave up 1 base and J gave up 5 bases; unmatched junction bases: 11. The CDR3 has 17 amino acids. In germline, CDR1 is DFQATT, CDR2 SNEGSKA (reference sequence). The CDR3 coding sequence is TGCAGTGCTAGAGTTGTCGGGGCGGGAGGGGGTACCGGGGAGCTGTTTTTT. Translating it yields CSARVVGAGGGTGELFF.

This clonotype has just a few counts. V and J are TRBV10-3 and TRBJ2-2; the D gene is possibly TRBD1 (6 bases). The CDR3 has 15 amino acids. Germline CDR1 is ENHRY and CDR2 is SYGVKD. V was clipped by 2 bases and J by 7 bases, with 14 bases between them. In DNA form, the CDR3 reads TGTGCCATCAGTGAGGGGCAGGGGACGGGCGGGGAGCTGTTTTTT. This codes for CAISEGQGTGGELFF.

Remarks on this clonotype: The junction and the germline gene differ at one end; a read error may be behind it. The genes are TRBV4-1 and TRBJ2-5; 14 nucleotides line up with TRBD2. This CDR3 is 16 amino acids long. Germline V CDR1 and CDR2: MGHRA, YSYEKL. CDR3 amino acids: CASSQLGLAGGEAQYF. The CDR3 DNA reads TGCGCCAGCAGCCAGCTTGGACTAGCGGGAGGAGAGGCCCAGTACTTC.

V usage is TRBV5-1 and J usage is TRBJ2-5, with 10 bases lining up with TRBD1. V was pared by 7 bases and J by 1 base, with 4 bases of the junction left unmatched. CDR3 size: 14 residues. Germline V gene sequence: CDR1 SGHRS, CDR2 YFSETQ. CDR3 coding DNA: TGCGCCAGCGAGACAGGGGGCTTCCAAGAGACCCAGTACTTC. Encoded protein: CASETGGFQETQYF.

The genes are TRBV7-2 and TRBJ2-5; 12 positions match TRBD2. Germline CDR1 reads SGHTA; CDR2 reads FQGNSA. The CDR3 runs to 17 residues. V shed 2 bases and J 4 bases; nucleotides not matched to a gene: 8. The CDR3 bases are TGTGCCAGCAGCTTACAGGGCGGGGGACTAGCGGGAGAGACCCAGTACTTC. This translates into CASSLQGGGLAGETQYF.

The CDR3 bases are TGTGCCAGCAGTTACTCCATTCGGGGGAGTCAGGGAACAGATACGCAGTATTTT. It encodes CASSYSIRGSQGTDTQYF. V is TRBV6-5 and J is TRBJ2-3, with D possibly matching TRBD2 (6 bases). The CDR3 loop spans 18 amino acids. V was clipped by 0 bases and J by 3 bases, with 19 bases between them. Per germline, CDR1 MNHEY and CDR2 SVGAGI.

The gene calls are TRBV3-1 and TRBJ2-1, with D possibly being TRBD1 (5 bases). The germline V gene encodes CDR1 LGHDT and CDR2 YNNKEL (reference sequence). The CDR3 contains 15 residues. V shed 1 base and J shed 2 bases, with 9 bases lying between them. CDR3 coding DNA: TGTGCCAGCAGCCAAGGGACACTTACCTACAATGAGCAGTTCTTC. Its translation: CASSQGTLTYNEQFF.

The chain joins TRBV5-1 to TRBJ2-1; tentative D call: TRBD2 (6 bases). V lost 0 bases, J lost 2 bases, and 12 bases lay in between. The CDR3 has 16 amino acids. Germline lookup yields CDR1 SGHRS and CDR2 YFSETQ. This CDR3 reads CASSLAAGRTYNEQFF. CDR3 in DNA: TGCGCCAGCAGCTTGGCGGCGGGGCGAACCTACAATGAGCAGTTCTTC. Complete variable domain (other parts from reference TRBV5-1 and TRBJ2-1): KAGVTQTPRYLIKTRGQQVTLSCSPISGHRSVSWYQQTPGQGLQFLFEYFSETQRNKGNFPGRFSGRQFSNSRSEMNVSTLELGDSALYLCASSLAAGRTYNEQFFGPGTRLTVL.

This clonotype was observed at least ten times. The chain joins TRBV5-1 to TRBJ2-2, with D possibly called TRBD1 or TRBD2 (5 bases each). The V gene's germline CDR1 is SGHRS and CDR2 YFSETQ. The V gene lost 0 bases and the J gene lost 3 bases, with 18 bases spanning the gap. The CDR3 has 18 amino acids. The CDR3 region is CASSLALASQGDTGELFF. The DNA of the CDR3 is TGCGCCAGCAGCTTGGCCCTAGCCAGCCAGGGCGACACCGGGGAGCTGTTTTTT.

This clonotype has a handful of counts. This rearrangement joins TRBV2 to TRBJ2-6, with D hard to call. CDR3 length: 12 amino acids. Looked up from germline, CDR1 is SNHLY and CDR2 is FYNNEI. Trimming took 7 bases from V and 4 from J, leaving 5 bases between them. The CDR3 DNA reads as TGTGCCAGCACCGAGGGGGCCAACGTCCTGACTTTC. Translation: CASTEGANVLTF. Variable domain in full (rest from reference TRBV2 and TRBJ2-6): EPEVTQTPSHQVTQMGQEVILRCVPISNHLYFYWYRQILGQKVEFLVSFYNNEISEKSEIFDDQFSVERPDGSNFTLKIRSTKLEDSAMYFCASTEGANVLTFGAGSRLTVL.

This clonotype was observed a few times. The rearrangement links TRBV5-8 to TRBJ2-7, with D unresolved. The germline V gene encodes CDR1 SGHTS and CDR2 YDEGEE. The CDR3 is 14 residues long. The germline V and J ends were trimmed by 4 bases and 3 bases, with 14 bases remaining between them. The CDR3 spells CASSNLSRNYEQYF. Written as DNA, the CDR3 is TGTGCCAGCAGCAATCTTAGTCGGAACTACGAGCAGTACTTC.

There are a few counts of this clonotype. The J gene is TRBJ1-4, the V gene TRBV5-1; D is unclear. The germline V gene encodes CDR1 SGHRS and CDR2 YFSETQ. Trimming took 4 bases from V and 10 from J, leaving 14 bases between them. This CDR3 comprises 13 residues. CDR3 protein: CASSADEMRKLFF. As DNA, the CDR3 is TGCGCCAGCAGCGCGGACGAAATGCGAAAACTGTTTTTT. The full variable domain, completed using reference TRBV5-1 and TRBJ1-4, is KAGVTQTPRYLIKTRGQQVTLSCSPISGHRSVSWYQQTPGQGLQFLFEYFSETQRNKGNFPGRFSGRQFSNSRSEMNVSTLELGDSALYLCASSADEMRKLFFGSGTQLSVL.

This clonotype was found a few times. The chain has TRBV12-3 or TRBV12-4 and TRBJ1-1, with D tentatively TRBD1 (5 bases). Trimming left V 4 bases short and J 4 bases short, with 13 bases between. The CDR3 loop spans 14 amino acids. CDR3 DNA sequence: TGTGCCAGCAGTTCATACAGGAAATCCACTGAAGCTTTCTTT. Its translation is CASSSYRKSTEAFF.

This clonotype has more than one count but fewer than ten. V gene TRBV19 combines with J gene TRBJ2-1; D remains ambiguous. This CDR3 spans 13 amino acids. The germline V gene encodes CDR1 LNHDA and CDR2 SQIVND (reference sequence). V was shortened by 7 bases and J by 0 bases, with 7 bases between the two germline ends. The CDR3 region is CASKDSSYNEQFF. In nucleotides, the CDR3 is TGTGCCAGTAAAGATAGCTCCTACAATGAGCAGTTCTTC.

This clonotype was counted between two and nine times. In DNA, the CDR3 is TGCAGCGTGGAGGACGTCAATGAGCAGTTCTTC. This sequence encodes CSVEDVNEQFF. V gene TRBV29-1 combines with J gene TRBJ2-1; the D gene is possibly TRBD2 (5 bases). V lost 6 bases and J lost 6, with 9 bases in between. CDR3 length equals 11 residues. Germline CDR1 SQVTM, CDR2 ANQGSEA.

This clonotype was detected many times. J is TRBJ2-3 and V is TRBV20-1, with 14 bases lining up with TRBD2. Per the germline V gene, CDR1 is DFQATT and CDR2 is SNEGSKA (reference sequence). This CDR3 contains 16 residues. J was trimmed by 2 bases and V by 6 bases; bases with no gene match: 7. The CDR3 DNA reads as TGCAGTGCATCCGGGACTAGCGGGAGAACCACAGATACGCAGTATTTT. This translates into CSASGTSGRTTDTQYF.

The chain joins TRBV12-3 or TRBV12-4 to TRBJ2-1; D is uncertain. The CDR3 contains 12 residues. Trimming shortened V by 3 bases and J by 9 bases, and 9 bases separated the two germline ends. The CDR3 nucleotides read TGTGCCAGCAGTTTTGGAGTCGCTGAGCAGTTCTTC. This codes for CASSFGVAEQFF.

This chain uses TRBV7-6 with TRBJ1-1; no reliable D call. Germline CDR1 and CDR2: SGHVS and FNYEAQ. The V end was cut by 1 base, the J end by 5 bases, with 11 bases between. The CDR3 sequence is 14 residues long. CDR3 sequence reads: CASSLEESRTEAFF. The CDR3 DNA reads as TGTGCCAGCAGCTTAGAGGAAAGCCGGACTGAAGCTTTCTTT.

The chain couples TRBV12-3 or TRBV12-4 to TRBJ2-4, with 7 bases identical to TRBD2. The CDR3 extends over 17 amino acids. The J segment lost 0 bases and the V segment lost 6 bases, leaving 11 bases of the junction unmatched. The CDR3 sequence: CASSSWGGGLAKNIQYF. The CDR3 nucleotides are TGTGCCAGCAGCTCCTGGGGGGGAGGGCTAGCCAAAAACATTCAGTACTTC.

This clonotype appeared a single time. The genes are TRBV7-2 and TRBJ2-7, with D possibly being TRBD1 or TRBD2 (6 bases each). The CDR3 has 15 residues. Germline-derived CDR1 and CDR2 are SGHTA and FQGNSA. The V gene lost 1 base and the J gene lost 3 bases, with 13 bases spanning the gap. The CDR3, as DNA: TGTGCCAGCAGCTTAGTCCCAGGGGAGGTCTACGAGCAGTACTTC. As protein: CASSLVPGEVYEQYF.

The CDR3 loop reads CASTQFRTSGRNEQFF. For the CDR3, the DNA is TGTGCCAGCACCCAATTCCGGACTAGCGGGAGGAATGAGCAGTTCTTC. This chain links TRBV27 with TRBJ2-1, with 14 bases matching TRBD2. Trimming took 7 bases from V and 7 from J; bases not matched to a gene: 9. CDR1 is MNHEY and CDR2 is SMNVEV in the germline V gene (reference sequence). The CDR3 extends over 16 amino acids.

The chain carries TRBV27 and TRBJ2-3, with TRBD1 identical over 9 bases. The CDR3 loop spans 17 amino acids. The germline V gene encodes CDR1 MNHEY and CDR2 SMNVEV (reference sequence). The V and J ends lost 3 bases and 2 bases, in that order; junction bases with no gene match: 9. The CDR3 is CASSFFYRGRSTDTQYF. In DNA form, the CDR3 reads TGTGCCAGCAGTTTCTTTTACAGGGGGCGGTCCACAGATACGCAGTATTTT.